What follows are 26 T cell receptor beta chains derived from one specimen sequenced in a study of T cells in Graves' hyperthyroidism and ophthalmopathy. RNA transcripts provided the source from which TCR beta CDR3 regions were amplified. A set of HTBI primers served as the primers for a first-round RT-PCR of the TCR CDR3. TCRdb itself ran the multiplex PCR reads through MiXCR, one entry per CDR3 protein. The sample includes some 550,000 distinct CDR3 sequences, roughly 16% of them seen just once. Input material: blood. The receptors were sampled from a woman aged 40 to 50 with Graves' ophthalmopathy.

This clonotype was observed a single time. The J gene is TRBJ2-1, the V gene TRBV12-3 or TRBV12-4, with 8 bases identical to TRBD2. The J segment lost 5 bases and the V segment lost 5 bases, leaving 5 bases of the junction unmatched. The CDR3 has 14 residues. The DNA for the CDR3 is TGTGCCAGCAGTCCGGGGGGGCGGAACAATGAGCAGTTCTTC. Encoded protein: CASSPGGRNNEQFF.

Ten or more counts support this clonotype. This chain links TRBV18 with TRBJ2-5; unclear D gene. Trimming stripped 2 bases from V and 5 bases from J, with 9 bases between. This CDR3 has 13 amino acids. Germline V gives CDR1 KGHSH, CDR2 LQKENI. The DNA for the CDR3 is TGTGCCAGCTCACCAGTTGTATTCGAGACCCAGTACTTC. Translation: CASSPVVFETQYF.

This clonotype was recorded a few times. The chain is built from TRBV27 and TRBJ2-1, with 11 bases matching TRBD2. V lost 10 bases and J lost 12; bases outside the gene matches: 11. Germline values: CDR1 MNHEY, CDR2 SMNVEV (reference sequence). The length of the CDR3 is 13 residues. The CDR3 DNA reads TGTGCCACCTCCCCCGGACTAGCGGGTTTGCAGTTCTTC. Translated: CATSPGLAGLQFF.

Only a few counts were recorded for this clonotype. The chain recombines TRBV7-9 with TRBJ2-7; 8 bases map to TRBD1. After removal of 5 bases from V and 5 bases from J, the junction contained 8 bases not matched to a gene. Germline loops: CDR1 SEHNR, CDR2 FQNEAQ (reference sequence). CDR3 length: 14 amino acids. CDR3 DNA sequence: TGTGCCAGCAGCCGCCTGGACAGGGCTAACGAGCAGTACTTC. It is translated as CASSRLDRANEQYF.

The chain is built from TRBV3-1 and TRBJ2-7; a weak D match, TRBD2 (6 bases). V lost 0 bases and J lost 2, with 14 bases in between. CDR1 is LGHDT, CDR2 YNNKEL, per germline (reference sequence). CDR3 length: 16 residues. Here the CDR3 reads CASSQERDSTPYEQYF. CDR3 sequence (DNA): TGTGCCAGCAGCCAAGAAAGGGACTCCACCCCCTACGAGCAGTACTTC.

The CDR3 sequence is CASSLGPQGSNEKLFF. CDR3 DNA sequence: TGCGCCAGCAGCTTGGGCCCACAGGGGTCGAATGAAAAACTGTTTTTT. The chain uses TRBV5-1 and TRBJ1-4, with 7 positions matching TRBD1. The CDR3 sequence is 16 residues long. In germline, CDR1 is SGHRS, CDR2 YFSETQ. V shed 0 bases, J shed 5 bases, and the junction held 7 bases outside the gene matches.

This chain connects TRBV28 to TRBJ1-6; D gene unclear. Germline CDR1 MDHEN, CDR2 SYDVKM. The CDR3 has 15 residues. The V end was cut by 2 bases, the J end by 4 bases, with 9 bases between. This CDR3 reads CASSLRPGYNSPLHF. The CDR3 nucleotides read TGTGCCAGCAGTTTAAGGCCGGGTTATAATTCACCCCTCCACTTT. The full variable domain, completed using reference TRBV28 and TRBJ1-6, is DVKVTQSSRYLVKRTGEKVFLECVQDMDHENMFWYRQDPGLGLRLIYFSYDVKMKEKGDIPEGYSVSREKKERFSLILESASTNQTSMYLCASSLRPGYNSPLHFGNGTRLTVT.

This clonotype has just a few counts. The chain uses TRBV19 and TRBJ2-1, with TRBD2 identical over 16 bases. Germline V gene data show CDR1 as LNHDA and CDR2 as SQIVND (reference sequence). The J segment lost 5 bases and the V segment lost 9 bases, leaving 10 bases of the junction unmatched. CDR3 length: 17 amino acids. This chain's CDR3 is CARWGLAGGPQDNEQFF. DNA of the CDR3: TGTGCCAGGTGGGGACTAGCGGGAGGGCCCCAGGACAATGAGCAGTTCTTC.

In this sample, this clonotype turned up many times. The rearrangement joins TRBV10-2 to TRBJ1-6, with a tentative D call TRBD1 (6 bases). Germline V gives CDR1 WSHSY, CDR2 SAAADI. The CDR3 loop spans 18 amino acids. Trimming took 3 bases from V and 0 from J, leaving 15 bases between them. This CDR3 is CASSERGLRGSYNSPLHF. CDR3 in DNA: TGCGCCAGCAGTGAAAGGGGACTCAGGGGCTCCTATAATTCACCCCTCCACTTT.

This rearrangement joins TRBV3-1 to TRBJ2-1; 8 bases fit TRBD2. Germline V lookup: CDR1 LGHDT, CDR2 YNNKEL (reference sequence). CDR3 size: 15 residues. J was trimmed by 6 bases and V by 1 base; bases with no gene match: 5. In nucleotides, the CDR3 is TGTGCCAGCAGCCAAGCGAGCGGGAGTAGCAATGAGCAGTTCTTC. It specifies CASSQASGSSNEQFF.

This chain connects TRBV9 to TRBJ1-2; 7 nucleotides agree with TRBD1. The length of the CDR3 is 14 residues. V trimming: 3 bases; J trimming: 7 bases; junction bases outside the gene matches: 9. CDR1 and CDR2 (germline): SGDLS, YYNGEE. CDR3 residues: CASSALEAGGGYTF. CDR3 sequence (DNA): TGTGCCAGCAGCGCCCTCGAGGCAGGGGGTGGCTACACCTTC.

This clonotype has a count of ten or more. CDR3 protein: CASSLVVLRTKDRPGELFF. CDR3 coding DNA: TGCGCCAGCAGCTTAGTAGTACTCCGCACGAAAGACAGACCCGGGGAGCTGTTTTTT. The chain has TRBV4-1 and TRBJ2-2; D is perhaps TRBD1 (5 bases). The CDR3 has 19 amino acids. The germline gives CDR1 MGHRA, CDR2 YSYEKL. The V gene lost 5 bases and the J gene lost 6 bases, with 28 bases spanning the gap.

This clonotype came up many times. The chain has TRBV11-1 and TRBJ2-1; TRBD2 agrees at 7 bases. This CDR3 contains 12 residues. From germline, CDR1 is SGHAT and CDR2 FQDESV (reference sequence). J gave up 7 bases and V 4 bases, and 1 base lay outside the gene matches. CDR3 sequence (DNA): TGTGCCAGCAGCTGGCGGGGGAATGAGCAGTTCTTC. As protein: CASSWRGNEQFF.

This rearrangement joins TRBV19 to TRBJ1-6, with D possibly matching TRBD1 (5 bases). The CDR3 length is 16 residues. V was cut by 5 bases and J by 7 bases, with 18 bases left in between. Germline V CDR1 and CDR2: LNHDA, SQIVND (reference sequence). The CDR3 spells CASSLGTLEGNSPLHF. Here the CDR3 DNA reads TGTGCCAGTAGTCTTGGGACCCTCGAAGGGAATTCACCCCTCCACTTT.

This clonotype has just a few counts. V usage is TRBV5-1 and J usage is TRBJ2-1; D is unclear. The CDR3 contains 15 residues. The V end was cut by 0 bases, the J end by 6 bases, with 13 bases between. The germline V gene has CDR1 SGHRS and CDR2 YFSETQ. CDR3 region: CASSLVGETFNEQFF. The CDR3 bases are TGCGCCAGCAGCTTGGTTGGCGAGACTTTCAATGAGCAGTTCTTC.

This clonotype was detected many times. The rearrangement uses TRBV27 and TRBJ1-2, with no clear D. The CDR3 extends over 12 amino acids. Trimming pared 7 bases from V and 4 bases from J, leaving 10 bases between. From germline, CDR1 is MNHEY and CDR2 SMNVEV (reference sequence). The CDR3 bases are TGTGCCAGCATTGTGGGCCTCTATGGCTACACCTTC. Residues: CASIVGLYGYTF.

Ten or more counts support this clonotype. DNA for the CDR3: TGTGCCAGCTCACCGGGAGCGGGAGCGAACGGGGAGCTGTTTTTT. Translating it yields CASSPGAGANGELFF. V and J are TRBV18 and TRBJ2-2, with TRBD2 matching over 8 bases. The CDR3 is made up of 15 amino acids. Germline CDR1 KGHSH, CDR2 LQKENI. The J segment lost 7 bases and the V segment lost 3 bases, leaving 7 bases of the junction unmatched. Looking up the rest from reference TRBV18 and TRBJ2-2 gives the full variable domain: NAGVMQNPRHLVRRRGQEARLRCSPMKGHSHVYWYRQLPEEGLKFMVYLQKENIIDESGMPKERFSAEFPKEGPSILRIQQVVRGDSAAYFCASSPGAGANGELFFGEGSRLTVL.

This clonotype was seen repeatedly, ten times or more. V and J are TRBV3-1 and TRBJ2-3, with D maybe TRBD2 (6 bases). CDR1 LGHDT and CDR2 YNNKEL come from the germline V gene (reference sequence). With 0 bases removed from V and 4 bases from J, the gap between germline ends came to 20 bases. The CDR3 consists of 18 residues. The CDR3 bases are TGTGCCAGCAGCCAAGATAACGGACTACCGACCGTCCCAGATACGCAGTATTTT. This gives the protein CASSQDNGLPTVPDTQYF.

The chain is built from TRBV27 and TRBJ2-7; 7 positions match TRBD1. V trimming: 5 bases; J trimming: 7 bases; junction bases outside the gene matches: 8. Germline V gene sequence: CDR1 MNHEY, CDR2 SMNVEV (reference sequence). The CDR3 contains 13 residues. CDR3 region: CASSPKGAREQYF. DNA of the CDR3: TGTGCCAGCAGTCCGAAGGGGGCCAGGGAGCAGTACTTC.

This clonotype was picked up many times. This sequence joins TRBV6-1 and TRBJ1-6, with D perhaps matching TRBD1 (5 bases). This CDR3 is 16 amino acids long. The V and J ends lost 6 bases and 10 bases respectively, with 22 bases between them. Germline CDR1 and CDR2: MNHNS and SASEGT. In DNA, the CDR3 is TGTGCCAGCAGCATAACGGGACTCCCGTTTTCCTCACCCCTCCACTTT. Amino acid sequence: CASSITGLPFSSPLHF.

This clonotype was observed at least ten times. The chain uses TRBV30 and TRBJ2-5; 7 nucleotides align to TRBD1. Germline trimming cut 7 bases from V and 2 bases from J; bases unmatched to any gene: 10. The length of the CDR3 is 14 residues. Germline V gene sequence: CDR1 GTSNPN, CDR2 SVGIG (reference sequence). As DNA, the CDR3 is TGTGCCTTCACTCCGGGACAGCCACAAGAGACCCAGTACTTC. Translated, it gives CAFTPGQPQETQYF.

This sequence joins TRBV19 and TRBJ1-5, with D tentatively TRBD1 (6 bases). The germline V gene encodes CDR1 LNHDA and CDR2 SQIVND (reference sequence). V lost 6 bases and J lost 3, with 18 bases in between. This CDR3 has 16 amino acids. The CDR3 nucleotides read TGTGCCAGTAGCCCCCTAACAGGGACCCTCAATCAGCCCCAGCATTTT. It is translated as CASSPLTGTLNQPQHF. Looking up the rest from reference TRBV19 and TRBJ1-5 gives the full variable domain: DGGITQSPKYLFRKEGQNVTLSCEQNLNHDAMYWYRQDPGQGLRLIYYSQIVNDFQKGDIAEGYSVSREKKESFPLTVTSAQKNPTAFYLCASSPLTGTLNQPQHFGDGTRLSIL.

The chain has TRBV5-1 and TRBJ1-5; D remains unclear. V lost 4 bases and J 7 bases, leaving 15 bases between the germline ends. CDR1 and CDR2 (germline): SGHRS, YFSETQ. The CDR3 is made up of 14 amino acids. CDR3 sequence (DNA): TGCGCCAGCAGCGCCGAGGGCCCGGGGCAGCCCCAGCATTTT. Its protein is CASSAEGPGQPQHF.

This clonotype was recorded at least ten times. The chain recombines TRBV2 with TRBJ2-7; TRBD2 might be the D (6 bases). Germline values: CDR1 SNHLY, CDR2 FYNNEI. This CDR3 is built from 12 residues. V lost 6 bases and J lost 12, with 18 bases in between. The CDR3 DNA sequence: TGTGCCAGCAGACTGGGAGGCCCCCAACGGTACTTC. This gives the protein CASRLGGPQRYF.

This clonotype was seen ten or more times. The CDR3 loop reads CASSQEDRGREKLFF. CDR3 sequence (DNA): TGTGCCAGCAGCCAAGAGGACAGGGGGCGTGAAAAACTGTTTTTT. This chain connects TRBV3-1 to TRBJ1-4, with TRBD1 matching 11 bases. This CDR3 is built from 15 residues. Trimming cost V 0 bases and J 7 bases; bases outside gene matches: 1. CDR1 and CDR2 (germline): LGHDT, YNNKEL (reference sequence).

This chain links TRBV6-9 with TRBJ1-6; D is undetermined. This CDR3 is built from 14 residues. Germline V gives CDR1 MNHGY, CDR2 SVAAGI. V lost 2 bases, J lost 5 bases, and 7 bases lay in between. CDR3 bases: TGTGCCAGCAGTTATGGCAGGAATAATTCACCCCTCCACTTT. The encoded protein is CASSYGRNNSPLHF.